The subject of this entry is one TCR beta chain. The clone's antigen remains unknown. No much larger clone is present one base from it, and per-base qualities are unavailable. The data belong to a study of cytomegalovirus exposure and HLA in healthy donors (dated by TCRdb to about 2017). About the investigation overall: A later analysis indicated that the 130 or so validation repertoires were generated on the platform also employed for the approximately 700 repertoires of the first cohort. The study aimed to test whether cataloging public T cell receptors could reveal signatures of past pathogen exposure. A separate validation cohort of about 110 different subjects was used in addition to the 666-subject first cohort. The study combined high-throughput TCR immunosequencing, statistical association of individual TCRs with disease status, and machine learning to predict cytomegalovirus infection status. The study at large found these results: In vitro tests confirmed that a few of the cytomegalovirus-associated TCR beta chains recognize cytomegalovirus antigens. A later analysis lacked HLA typing for the validation cohort, so it scored co-occurrence in that cohort across all 120 or so repertoires. The study gave a list of under 200 TCR beta chains associated with cytomegalovirus. Subsequent analysis determined that TCRs grouped into clusters in the first cohort also showed a tendency toward co-occurrence across the 120 validation repertoires, and roughly 94% of cluster scores exceeded 0. While some public TCRs were present in many individuals, most TCR sequences turned up only very rarely across donors. According to the authors, the approach could potentially be generalized to other disease states and immunological phenotypes. Cytomegalovirus status was reported to be diagnosed by the classifier with high specificity and sensitivity in both the original and validation cohorts.

Receptor amplification or capture employed the immunoSEQ multiplex PCR assay. The source study handled its data this way. A statistical classification framework was built for diagnosing cytomegalovirus status from the catalog of TCR beta chain sequences. The table was pulled from immuneACCESS by TCRdb, which kept in-frame rearrangements only. Such tables lose some clones; where checked, under half of the loss comes from unresolved V genes, and the rest has no known cause. V and J calls and clone size are given by that table; D and trimming were obtained from the DNA. Here the sample has fewer than 200,000 clones; 65% to 90% occur a single time. The ten largest clones capture around 2% of the sample. V is pruned by 6 bases and J by 0 bases, leaving 3 bases of the junction without a gene match. Including the terminal cysteine and phenylalanine, the CDR3 comprises 14 residues. Kept here is only the CDR3 DNA, which spans 42 bases and is read in frame from base 1. For CDR1 and CDR2, the germline V gene (reference sequence) lists LNHDA and SQIVND.

The donors were included in the validation cohort of 120 subjects, a group kept apart from the approximately 690-subject first cohort. This TCR was sampled from a woman aged 18-29 years in good health and CMV-seronegative. The chain is assembled from TRBV19 and TRBJ1-1; 8 bases in the junction line up with TRBD1. The sample was PBMCs. Here is the DNA: TGTGCCAGTAGGGGACAGGACCTGAACACTGAAGCTTTCTTT. It is translated as CASRGQDLNTEAFF.